What follows is one T cell receptor (beta chain) and its context. This specimen belongs to a study of cytomegalovirus exposure and HLA in healthy donors. The PCR ran on 60 Vbeta and 13 Jbeta primers. Assay used: immunoSEQ multiplex PCR; TCRdb lists only in-frame clones, some missing. The sample shows 90,000 to 120,000 clones, roughly 80% of them seen only once. Material: PBMCs. This TCR was sampled from a female donor in good health and CMV-seropositive.

The CDR3 coding sequence is TGTGCCAGCAGTAGCGGGGGATTTTCCTACAATGAGCAGTTCTTC. Protein product: CASSSGGFSYNEQFF. The J gene is TRBJ2-1, the V gene TRBV9; 9 nucleotides line up with TRBD2. The V segment lost 5 bases and the J segment 1 base; nucleotides outside the gene matches: 4. This CDR3 is 15 amino acids long. CDR1 and CDR2 from the germline V gene are SGDLS and YYNGEE.